This T cell receptor (beta chain) was observed in a study of early T cells in non-severe SARS-CoV-2 infection. Study context: Chains were unpaired, as sequencing was done on bulk RNA from unsorted whole blood.

The CDR3 covers 14 residues. Germline trimming cut 6 bases from V and 5 bases from J; bases unmatched to any gene: 8. The germline V gene has CDR1 SEHNR and CDR2 FQNEAQ (reference sequence). This clonotype was detected ten times or more. Its specificity is not known. Individual cDNA molecules received unique molecular identifiers. TCRdb used MiXCR to reprocess the 5' RACE reads, holding one entry per CDR3 protein. The sample records around 83,000 distinct CDR3 sequences, over 9.5% being singletons. General study results and limits: Clonotype matching in VDJdb favored anti-spike CD8 responses and did not capture private and CD4 specificities.

V and J are TRBV7-9 and TRBJ1-1, with TRBD1 identical over 8 bases. This clonotype was sampled from an adult who was a healthcare worker with PCR-confirmed SARS-CoV-2 infection or an uninfected control (not recorded which). Here the sequenced sample was whole blood, taken at baseline. The CDR3 region is CASSLDRVLTEAFF. CDR3 bases: TGTGCCAGCAGTCTGGACAGGGTACTTACTGAAGCTTTCTTT.